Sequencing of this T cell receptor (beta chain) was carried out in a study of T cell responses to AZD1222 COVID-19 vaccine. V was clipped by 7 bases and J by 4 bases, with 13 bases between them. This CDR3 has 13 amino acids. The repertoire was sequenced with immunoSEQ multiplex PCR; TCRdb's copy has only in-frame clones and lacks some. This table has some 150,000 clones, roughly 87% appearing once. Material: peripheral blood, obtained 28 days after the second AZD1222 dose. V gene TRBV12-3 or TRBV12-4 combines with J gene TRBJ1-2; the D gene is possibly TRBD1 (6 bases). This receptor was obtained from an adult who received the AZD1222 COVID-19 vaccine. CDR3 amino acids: CASNFRGGYGYTF. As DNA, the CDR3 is TGTGCCAGCAATTTCAGGGGAGGCTATGGCTACACCTTC.